This TCR beta chain was recorded in a study of long-term antiretroviral therapy in people with HIV. Study as a whole: Initial samples were collected about a decade before the 2015 immediate-ART recommendation. General observations from the study: Pre-ART clonal expansion yielded clones that dominated the repertoire at all time points. No data were available on ART adherence, viral resistance or therapy changes.

This CDR3 has 14 amino acids. J was trimmed by 0 bases and V by 8 bases; bases with no gene match: 5. Germline V CDR1 and CDR2: WNHNN, SYGVQD (reference sequence). In the case of this clone: The antigen is undetermined.

An immunoSEQ assay, version v3.0, was performed at survey level. Repertoires were generated with immunoSEQ multiplex PCR, while TCRdb's copy carries only in-frame clones and drops some. Of more than 35,000 clones listed, around 85% are singletons. This TCR came from a man aged 18 to 29 with HIV. The V gene is TRBV10-1, the J gene TRBJ2-7; 9 nucleotides line up with TRBD1. The specimen was unsorted PBMCs, collected 1.5 years after starting antiretroviral therapy. DNA for the CDR3: TGCGCCAGCCCATCGACAGGGGGCTCCTACGAGCAGTACTTC. Translating it yields CASPSTGGSYEQYF.